The sequence of this T cell receptor (beta chain) was determined in a study of blood T cell repertoires in COVID-19. The wider study: Samples taken during acute and convalescent COVID-19 were collected in the United States, Italy and Spain. The analysed material was cDNA or gDNA that came from T cells, B-cell-depleted T cells, or PBMCs.

CDR1 SGHVS and CDR2 FQNEAQ come from the germline V gene. This CDR3 region has 13 residues. V was clipped by 10 bases and J by 4 bases; unmatched bases: 8. Authors' data handling: Amplification of reference gene primers was used by the study to estimate nucleated cell counts. The method was immunoSEQ multiplex PCR; TCRdb's version includes in-frame clones alone and lacks a portion of them. The D gene and trimming were derived from the DNA, and the V and J assignments and clone size from that table. The sample lists fewer than 130,000 clones, around 76% occurring once. Sequences were obtained from peripheral blood. The source of this sequence is a woman aged 80 or over with acute or convalescent COVID-19. V is TRBV7-8 and J is TRBJ1-2; 8 nucleotides line up with TRBD1. CDR3 loop: CATAGQGFYGYTF. In nucleotides, the CDR3 is TGTGCCACCGCCGGACAGGGATTCTATGGCTACACCTTC.